This is a list of T cell receptor beta chains from one sample in a study of blood T cell repertoires in COVID-19. Measured with immunoSEQ multiplex PCR; TCRdb has only the in-frame clones, and not every one. Among about 91,000 clones, approximately 90% were seen once, and the ten largest hold around 5%. The sample consisted of peripheral blood. Receptor source: a woman aged 80 or over with active COVID-19. Each CDR3 is given with its conserved first and last residue. D genes are given only for firm matches. Size values are once, few and many counts, or a class for expanded clones, and some rows have none.

.,TRBV2,.,TRBJ2-7,CASTQAGAPYEQYF,TGTGCCAGCACCCAGGCGGGGGCCCCCTACGAGCAGTACTTC
.,TRBV28,TRBD1,TRBJ1-1,CASSLSGDRATEAFF,TGTGCCAGCAGTTTATCTGGGGACAGGGCCACTGAAGCTTTCTTT
.,TRBV7-2,.,TRBJ2-1,CASSLNAGEQFF,TGTGCCAGCAGCTTAAACGCGGGAGAGCAGTTCTTC
.,TRBV7-9,.,TRBJ1-3,CASSTDRYSSGNTIYF,TGTGCCAGCAGCACGGACAGATATAGCTCTGGAAACACCATATATTTT
.,TRBV24-1,.,TRBJ2-7,CATRPSRYEQYF,TGTGCCACCAGGCCCTCGAGATACGAGCAGTACTTC
.,TRBV2,TRBD2,TRBJ2-1,CASRASGLASYNEQFF,TGTGCCAGCAGGGCCTCGGGACTAGCGAGCTACAATGAGCAGTTCTTC
few,TRBV6-6,TRBD1,TRBJ1-5,CASSYGQGQPQHF,TGTGCCAGCAGTTACGGACAGGGACAGCCCCAGCATTTT
.,TRBV18,.,TRBJ2-3,CASSPQPPLRLTSTDTQYF,TGTGCCAGCTCACCCCAACCACCCCTTAGACTAACTAGCACAGATACGCAGTATTTT
.,TRBV5-1,TRBD1,TRBJ2-3,CASSRTGEATDTQYF,TGCGCCAGCAGCCGGACAGGGGAAGCGACAGATACGCAGTATTTT
.,TRBV6-1,TRBD1,TRBJ2-3,CASSEEGQGAYADTQYF,TGTGCCAGCAGTGAAGAGGGACAGGGGGCTTATGCAGATACGCAGTATTTT